This is a list of T cell receptor beta chains from one sample in a study of shared clonotypes between healthy human individuals. The assay was immunoSEQ multiplex PCR, and TCRdb's table has in-frame clones only and misses some. The sample consists of 450,000 to 500,000 clones, more than 65% of them appearing once. Sequenced: PBMCs. These TCRs come from a woman between 40 and 50 years old in good health. Some clones in this sample may be carry-over from other donors' samples. CDR3s include the opening cysteine and the closing phenylalanine or tryptophan. Fields, in order: V gene, D gene, J gene, clone size, CDR3 DNA, CDR3 protein. D genes are given only for firm matches. Only some rows state a clone size, as once, few, many or a class for expanded clones.

>TRBV9|NA|TRBJ2-1|NA
TGTGCCAGCAGCGTAAGAGACGAGCCCTACAATGAGCAGTTCTTC
CASSVRDEPYNEQFF
>TRBV7-7|TRBD1|TRBJ2-2|NA
TGTGCCAGCAGCCCGGGACAGGGTAGGACCGGGGAGCTGTTTTTT
CASSPGQGRTGELFF
>TRBV5-1|NA|TRBJ2-1|NA
TGCGCCAGCAGCTTGGATGGCGGAGAGTACAATGAGCAGTTCTTC
CASSLDGGEYNEQFF
>TRBV2|NA|TRBJ1-4|NA
TGTGCCAGCGAAGCCAGGGGTGAAAAACTGTTTTTT
CASEARGEKLFF
>TRBV28|NA|TRBJ1-2|once
TGTGCCAGCAGTATCCCGGGACACTATGGCTACACCTTC
CASSIPGHYGYTF
>TRBV5-1|NA|TRBJ2-5|NA
TGCGCCAGCAGCTTCTTCGACAGCCAAGAGACCCAGTACTTC
CASSFFDSQETQYF
>TRBV6-6|NA|TRBJ2-3|NA
TGTGCCAGCAAAGGCACCGTTGGGACAGATACGCAGTATTTT
CASKGTVGTDTQYF
>TRBV14|TRBD1|TRBJ1-2|NA
TGTGCCAGCAGCCTCACCGGGACAGGGAGTGACTATGGCTACACCTTC
CASSLTGTGSDYGYTF
>TRBV6-4|NA|TRBJ1-2|NA
TGTGCCAGCAGCTCCGAGGGGGGTGGAGGTGATGGCTACACCTTC
CASSSEGGGGDGYTF
>TRBV5-1|NA|TRBJ2-5|NA
TGCGCCAGCAGCTTGGGAGGAGCAACCCAAGAGACCCAGTACTTC
CASSLGGATQETQYF
>TRBV19|NA|TRBJ1-1|once
TGTGCCAGTAGAGGGCTGGGGTCGAACACTGAAGCTTTCTTT
CASRGLGSNTEAFF
>TRBV9|NA|TRBJ2-1|NA
TGTGCCAGCAGCTATGGTCATTACAATGAGCAGTTCTTC
CASSYGHYNEQFF
>TRBV2|TRBD1|TRBJ1-1|few
TGTGCCAGCAGCAATCCGACAGGGGAGAACACTGAAGCTTTCTTT
CASSNPTGENTEAFF